This TCR beta chain is from a study of human T cells and chemical hapten exposure. TCRdb processed the RACE reads anew with MiXCR; each CDR3 protein has one entry. The sample consists of fewer than 300,000 distinct CDR3 sequences, more than 6.5% of them appearing once. Documented time point: pre-sensitization, week 0. Treatment defined: therapeutic diphenylcyclopropenone sensitization with weekly scalp DPC. Germline V lookup: CDR1 SGHTA, CDR2 FQGNSA. The CDR3 contains 13 residues. V lost 5 bases to trimming and J lost 2 bases, with 7 bases between them. Study-level findings and limits: Having alopecia, donors may respond immunologically unlike healthy people.

This clonotype was seen more than once but under ten times. What it binds is unknown. The source was whole blood, collected in connection with sensitization to the hapten diphenylcyclopropenone (DPC). The rearrangement links TRBV7-2 to TRBJ2-1; D ambiguous. The TCR was taken from a woman aged 40 to 49 with alopecia areata. Some clones in this sample may be carry-over from other donors' samples. DNA for the CDR3: TGTGCCAGCAGCGCCCCGGCCTACAATGAGCAGTTCTTC. Protein product: CASSAPAYNEQFF.